This TCR beta chain originates from a study of blood T cell repertoires in COVID-19. For the study at large: The United States, Italy and Spain supplied acute and convalescent COVID-19 samples. From T cells, B-cell-depleted T cells, or PBMCs came the material, which was cDNA or gDNA.

The CDR3 spans 14 residues. The trim removed 6 bases at V and 9 bases at J, leaving 11 bases unmatched. The V gene's germline CDR1 is SGHRS and CDR2 YFSETQ. In the original analysis: For nucleated cells, counts were estimated from reference gene primer amplification. Clones were sequenced by immunoSEQ multiplex PCR, and TCRdb holds only the in-frame ones, with some missing. The V and J calls and clone size are taken from that table; D and trimming were inferred from the DNA. The data hold about 66,000 clones, with nearly 90% observed a single time. This sequence joins TRBV5-1 and TRBJ2-1; 8 bases fit TRBD2. The material sequenced was peripheral blood. The TCR originated in a man between 65 and 80 years old with acute or convalescent COVID-19. DNA of the CDR3: TGCGCCAGCACCCCAGTAACGGGGGGGGGTGAGCAGTTCTTC. Translation: CASTPVTGGGEQFF.